The present T cell receptor beta chain was sequenced within a study of T cell repertoires in cytomegalovirus infection. General study results and limits: There were carriers of CMV plus the relevant HLA, and cumulative public TCR beta family frequency identified them.

Turning to this clonotype: Its antigen remains unidentified.

A single record per CDR3 protein comes from TCRdb applying MiXCR to the reads. Of roughly 150,000 distinct CDR3 sequences listed, over 30% are singletons. The CDR3 totals 14 residues. Looked up from germline, CDR1 is LGHDT and CDR2 is YNNKEL (reference sequence). The germline V and J ends were trimmed by 1 base and 2 bases, with 7 bases remaining between them. The TCR originated in a human donor in good health (CMV status not recorded). Some clones in this sample may be carry-over from other donors' samples. Sequenced material: CD8+ T cells from cultured PBMCs, taken from culture after CMV antigen stimulation. V gene TRBV3-1 combines with J gene TRBJ2-3; D is unclear. CDR3 sequence reads: CASSQGITTDTQYF. The CDR3 DNA is TGTGCCAGCAGCCAAGGGATTACCACAGATACGCAGTATTTT.